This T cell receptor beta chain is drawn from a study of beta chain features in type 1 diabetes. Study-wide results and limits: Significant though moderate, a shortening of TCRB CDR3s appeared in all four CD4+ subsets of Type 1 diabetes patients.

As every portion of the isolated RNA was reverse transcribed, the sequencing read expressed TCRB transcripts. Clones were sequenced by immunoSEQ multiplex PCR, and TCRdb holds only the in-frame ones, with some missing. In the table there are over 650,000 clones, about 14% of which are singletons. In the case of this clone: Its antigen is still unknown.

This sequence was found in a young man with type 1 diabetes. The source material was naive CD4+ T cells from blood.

CDR3 DNA sequence: TGTGCCAGCAGTGAACCTCAGGGAGGCTCCTACGAGCAGTACTTC. It encodes CASSEPQGGSYEQYF. The chain uses TRBV6-1 and TRBJ2-7, with D perhaps matching TRBD2 (6 bases). Germline-derived CDR1 and CDR2 are MNHNS and SASEGT. The CDR3 has 15 amino acids. V lost 2 bases and J 0 bases, leaving 11 bases between the germline ends.